One TCR beta chain is described in this entry. Its antigen target is currently unknown. No per-base quality is available; no much larger clone lies one base away. This entry belongs to a study of blood T cell repertoires in COVID-19 (dated by TCRdb to 2020 to 2022). With regard to the full study: Samples covering the acute and convalescent phases of COVID-19 were provided by collaborators in the United States, Italy and Spain. The repertoires were released in a freely available public database intended as a resource for research on the immune response to SARS-CoV-2. The samples were drawn from the first 160 participants of the ongoing ImmuneRACE study and from some 1,300 subjects provided by 6 global collaborators. A de-identified subject ID, COVID-19 status, age in years and sex were almost always included in the sample metadata. Where HLA class I and class II types were available, the types were taken from metadata supplied by the sample provider, not from assay-based typing. Subjects who had been exposed to COVID-19, were actively infected with it, or had recovered from it provided the deeply sampled blood TCRbeta repertoires that made up the dataset. The material from the prospective study consisted of cDNA or gDNA derived from T cells, B-cell-depleted T cells, or PBMCs. Results and caveats for the whole study, not just this receptor: Clinical and demographic metadata were provided uncurated, with the amount varying by source and participant.

CDR1 and CDR2, looked up from the germline V gene (reference sequence), are LNHDA and SQIVND. Between the V and J ends, shortened by 1 base and 0 bases respectively, the junction contains 17 bases. Its CDR3 holds 18 amino acids, cysteine through phenylalanine. Only the CDR3 DNA stays, 54 bases, in frame from base 1. Participants in the prospective study were enrolled through a virtual design, were aged about 18 to 90 years, and lived in roughly 24 United States geographic areas. Cohort assignment in the prospective study relied on participant-reported clinical history from a screening survey and a study questionnaire. In the prospective study, mobile phlebotomists collected whole blood, serum and a nasopharyngeal or oropharyngeal swab from each participant. Participants in the prospective study had the option to provide additional blood draws and questionnaires over a 2-month period. Blood samples from the prospective study were shipped frozen or at room temperature prior to DNA extraction.

The immunoSEQ Assay, a bias-controlled multiplex PCR, was used to amplify TCRbeta CDR3 regions from genomic DNA. As for the original processing: Nucleated cell counts per sample were estimated from amplification of reference gene primers within the assay. Sequence reads were collapsed and filtered to measure the absolute abundance of every unique TCRbeta CDR3 rearrangement. For each sample, productive Simpson clonality was calculated as the square root of Simpson's diversity index over productive rearrangements. In TCRdb, the immuneACCESS table is reduced to in-frame sequences with V and J assigned. These tables do not hold every clone; where another copy was compared, an unresolved V gene accounts for under half, and the others remain unexplained. The DNA was the basis for D and trimming; V, J and clone size are from that table. This sample is represented by about 200,000 clones; just over 85% of them were singletons. Approximately 4.2% of the sample is in the top ten clones.

The rearrangement joined TRBV19 to TRBJ2-3, with TRBD2 tentatively as D gene (5 bases match). This sequence originates from a woman aged 40-49 years with acute COVID-19. The sequencing input was PBMCs or T cells enriched from blood (not recorded which). The CDR3 protein sequence reads: CASSIAPSISGSTDTQYF. Here is the DNA: TGTGCCAGTAGTATAGCCCCCTCCATCAGCGGTAGCACAGATACGCAGTATTTT.